The 30 T cell receptor beta chains below all came from one sample that was sequenced in a study of technical replicates of blood from a handful of donors (dated by TCRdb to about 2017). Library preparation was by the immunoSEQ multiplex PCR assay. TCRdb took over this immuneACCESS table, retaining in-frame rearrangements with V and J assigned. Such tables are incomplete; in checked studies, under half of the missing clones stem from an unresolved V gene, and the remainder is unexplained. The sample table lists some 87,000 clones, 92% of them with a count of one. In total, the top ten clones hold 0.3% to 0.45% of the sample. Sequencing was performed on T cells isolated from PBMCs. These receptors all stem from a human donor in good health.

The chain joins TRBV9 to TRBJ2-1; the match to TRBD1 covers 9 bases. V lost 3 bases, J lost 5 bases, and 9 bases stayed unmatched. Germline lookup yields CDR1 SGDLS and CDR2 YYNGEE. There are 16 residues in the CDR3. DNA of the CDR3: TGTGCCAGCAGCGATAATAACAGGGGGCCCAACAATGAGCAGTTCTTC. Amino acids: CASSDNNRGPNNEQFF.

The chain uses TRBV5-1 and TRBJ2-7, with D possibly TRBD1 on 5 matching bases. V lost 5 bases and J 2 bases, leaving 14 bases between the germline ends. Germline V gene lookup returns CDR1 SGHRS and CDR2 YFSETQ. The CDR3 runs to 14 residues. The CDR3 DNA follows: TGCGCCAGCAGTAATCTTTACAGGCCCTACGAGCAGTACTTC. Its protein product is CASSNLYRPYEQYF.

The V call is TRBV27, the J call TRBJ1-4, with 8 bases aligning to TRBD1. The CDR3 runs 15 residues. J lost 8 bases, V lost 4 bases, and 9 bases had no gene match. CDR1 MNHEY and CDR2 SMNVEV come from the germline V gene (reference sequence). This chain's CDR3 is CASSYLQGGPEKLFF. In DNA form, the CDR3 reads TGTGCCAGCAGTTACCTACAGGGGGGTCCCGAAAAACTGTTTTTT.

The V call is TRBV7-2, the J call TRBJ2-2; TRBD2 aligns across 8 bases. This CDR3 spans 14 amino acids. Germline-derived CDR1 and CDR2 are SGHTA and FQGNSA. The trim removed 5 bases at V and 7 bases at J, leaving 6 bases unmatched. The DNA of the CDR3 is TGTGCCAGCAGCAGGGGACTAGTCGGCGGGGAGCTGTTTTTT. This codes for CASSRGLVGGELFF.

This chain links TRBV29-1 with TRBJ2-1; 11 bases line up with TRBD2. The J segment lost 4 bases and the V segment lost 5 bases, leaving 4 bases of the junction unmatched. The CDR3 sequence is 14 residues long. Looked up from germline, CDR1 is SQVTM and CDR2 is ANQGSEA. CDR3 sequence reads: CSVTTSGTYNEQFF. Here the CDR3 DNA reads TGCAGCGTTACGACTAGCGGGACTTACAATGAGCAGTTCTTC.

J is TRBJ1-2 and V is TRBV15, with 9 bases fitting TRBD1. The CDR3 is 14 amino acids. The germline V gene encodes CDR1 LNHNV and CDR2 YYDKDF (reference sequence). J gave up 7 bases and V 4 bases, and 7 bases lay outside the gene matches. The CDR3 sequence is CATSTWDRVGGYTF. CDR3 DNA sequence: TGTGCCACCAGCACATGGGACAGGGTCGGTGGCTACACCTTC. The full variable domain, rest sourced from reference TRBV15 and TRBJ1-2, is DAMVIQNPRYQVTQFGKPVTLSCSQTLNHNVMYWYQQKSSQAPKLLFHYYDKDFNNEADTPDNFQSRRPNTSFCFLDIRSPGLGDTAMYLCATSTWDRVGGYTFGSGTRLTVV.

This chain's CDR3 is CTSSRGWAAIHNNEQFF. CDR3 in DNA: TGCACCAGCAGCCGGGGCTGGGCAGCCATTCACAACAATGAGCAGTTCTTC. This sequence joins TRBV1 and TRBJ2-1; the table calls TRBD1, which could not be checked here. TRBV1 is classified as a pseudogene. The CDR3 is 17 residues long.

V gene TRBV7-3 combines with J gene TRBJ2-3, with 9 bases fitting TRBD2. Germline lookup yields CDR1 SGHTA and CDR2 FQGTGA. CDR3 size: 14 residues. V trimming: 2 bases; J trimming: 5 bases; junction bases outside the gene matches: 2. CDR3 sequence: CASSLQAGGDTQYF. In nucleotides, the CDR3 is TGTGCCAGCAGCTTACAAGCGGGGGGAGATACGCAGTATTTT.

This chain joins TRBV9 and TRBJ2-7; 7 bases fit TRBD2. J gave up 1 base and V 2 bases, and 6 bases lay outside the gene matches. This CDR3 comprises 15 residues. CDR1 is SGDLS, CDR2 YYNGEE, per germline. DNA of the CDR3: TGTGCCAGCAGCGTTTATTCGCGGGGGTCCTACGAGCAGTACTTC. Translation: CASSVYSRGSYEQYF. The variable domain in full, with the rest retrieved from reference TRBV9 and TRBJ2-7, is DSGVTQTPKHLITATGQRVTLRCSPRSGDLSVYWYQQSLDQGLQFLIQYYNGEERAKGNILERFSAQQFPDLHSELNLSSLELGDSALYFCASSVYSRGSYEQYFGPGTRLTVT.

CDR3 amino acids: CASSLAGGRETQYF. For the CDR3, the DNA is TGCGCCAGCAGCTTGGCGGGAGGAAGAGAGACCCAGTACTTC. The chain uses TRBV5-1 and TRBJ2-5; 7 bases agree with TRBD2. Germline lookup yields CDR1 SGHRS and CDR2 YFSETQ. V trimming: 0 bases; J trimming: 4 bases; junction bases outside the gene matches: 3. The length of the CDR3 is 14 residues.

The chain is built from TRBV19 and TRBJ2-7; D remains ambiguous. Germline lookup yields CDR1 LNHDA and CDR2 SQIVND (reference sequence). The CDR3 runs to 12 residues. The ends were cut back, 5 bases at V and 0 bases at J, with 5 bases in the middle. CDR3 residues: CASSSSSYEQYF. CDR3 DNA: TGTGCCAGTAGTTCTAGCTCCTACGAGCAGTACTTC.

V and J are TRBV7-3 and TRBJ2-1; maybe TRBD1 (6 bases). CDR3 length: 17 amino acids. Trimming pared 2 bases from V and 3 bases from J, leaving 17 bases between. Per germline, CDR1 SGHTA and CDR2 FQGTGA. The CDR3: CASSLFPQGNYYNEQFF. CDR3 in DNA: TGTGCCAGCAGCTTATTCCCACAGGGAAACTACTACAATGAGCAGTTCTTC.

This clone was detected a few times. The chain carries TRBV12-5 and TRBJ1-5, with TRBD1 matching 8 bases. Trimming took 9 bases from V and 5 from J; bases not matched to a gene: 6. Germline V CDR1 and CDR2: LGHNT, FRNRAP. The CDR3 spans 13 residues. Written as DNA, the CDR3 is TGTGCTAGCCAGACAGGGGCATATCAGCCCCAGCATTTT. This encodes CASQTGAYQPQHF.

This clone was counted once. The genes are TRBV4-2 and TRBJ2-1, with unresolved D. V was trimmed by 4 bases and J by 8 bases, leaving 6 bases between them. The germline CDR1 and CDR2 sequences are LGHNA and YNFKEQ. The CDR3 runs to 11 residues. The CDR3 loop reads CASSRTDEQFF. Written as DNA, the CDR3 is TGTGCCAGCAGCCGAACAGATGAGCAGTTCTTC.

The chain is built from TRBV6-5 and TRBJ2-1, with a weak D call TRBD2 (6 bases). This CDR3 has 13 residues. Trimming took 2 bases from V and 4 from J, leaving 6 bases between them. The V gene's germline CDR1 is MNHEY and CDR2 SVGAGI. The CDR3 loop reads CASSYAGYNEQFF. Written as DNA, the CDR3 is TGTGCCAGCAGTTACGCGGGATACAATGAGCAGTTCTTC.

The chain recombines TRBV27 with TRBJ2-3; 11 nucleotides line up with TRBD2. CDR3 size: 15 residues. Unmatched junction bases numbered 6, after V lost 5 bases and J lost 5 bases. Germline V gene sequence: CDR1 MNHEY, CDR2 SMNVEV (reference sequence). The CDR3 coding sequence is TGTGCCAGCAGTCCCCTAGCGGGAGGAATAGATACGCAGTATTTT. Amino acid sequence: CASSPLAGGIDTQYF.

CDR3 DNA: TGTGCCAGCAGCGTTACTAGCGGGATTATGAATACGCAGTATTTT. This gives the protein CASSVTSGIMNTQYF. The V call is TRBV9, the J call TRBJ2-3, with TRBD2 matching 10 bases. V dropped 2 bases and J dropped 7; count of bases not matched to a gene: 7. Germline values: CDR1 SGDLS, CDR2 YYNGEE. This CDR3 has 15 residues.

The chain recombines TRBV11-2 with TRBJ2-5; D gene unclear. Per the germline V gene, CDR1 is SGHAT and CDR2 is FQNNGV. V was pared by 4 bases and J by 9 bases, with 12 bases between. The length of the CDR3 is 12 residues. The CDR3 DNA reads TGTGCCAGCAGCTCGGGTACTTGGGCCCAGTACTTC. Protein: CASSSGTWAQYF.

The chain joins TRBV18 to TRBJ1-3; D gene ambiguous. The germline V and J ends were trimmed by 3 bases and 9 bases, with 9 bases remaining between them. The CDR3 sequence is 12 residues long. CDR1 and CDR2 (germline): KGHSH, LQKENI. The CDR3 loop reads CASSPEEGTIYF. Here the CDR3 DNA reads TGTGCCAGCTCACCCGAGGAGGGCACCATATATTTT.

The chain employs TRBV9 and TRBJ2-1; D perhaps matches TRBD2 (5 bases). Trimming left V 4 bases short and J 2 bases short, with 22 bases between. Germline V gives CDR1 SGDLS, CDR2 YYNGEE. The CDR3 has 18 residues. The CDR3 sequence: CASSPPLLATGTYNEQFF. The CDR3 nucleotides are TGTGCCAGCAGCCCACCCCTCTTGGCAACGGGGACCTACAATGAGCAGTTCTTC. The variable domain in full, with the rest retrieved from reference TRBV9 and TRBJ2-1, is DSGVTQTPKHLITATGQRVTLRCSPRSGDLSVYWYQQSLDQGLQFLIQYYNGEERAKGNILERFSAQQFPDLHSELNLSSLELGDSALYFCASSPPLLATGTYNEQFFGPGTRLTVL.

CDR3: CASSASPGLAGDLNTQYF. The CDR3 DNA is TGTGCCAGCAGCGCGAGCCCGGGACTAGCGGGAGATCTGAATACGCAGTATTTT. The V gene is TRBV9, the J gene TRBJ2-3; 14 bases fit TRBD2. V gave up 3 bases and J gave up 7 bases; unmatched junction bases: 13. The CDR3 extends over 18 amino acids. The germline gives CDR1 SGDLS, CDR2 YYNGEE.

This clone was seen once. The chain is built from TRBV9 and TRBJ1-3; D is unresolved. The CDR3 runs 16 residues. The germline V gene has CDR1 SGDLS and CDR2 YYNGEE. Trimming removed 0 bases at V and 2 bases at J, with 12 bases between. CDR3 bases: TGTGCCAGCAGCGTAGTCCCAGAGGGAGCTGGAAACACCATATATTTT. The encoded protein is CASSVVPEGAGNTIYF. Supplemented by reference TRBV9 and TRBJ1-3, the full variable domain reads DSGVTQTPKHLITATGQRVTLRCSPRSGDLSVYWYQQSLDQGLQFLIQYYNGEERAKGNILERFSAQQFPDLHSELNLSSLELGDSALYFCASSVVPEGAGNTIYFGEGSWLTVV.

The rearrangement links TRBV25-1 to TRBJ2-7; 13 bases line up with TRBD2. Germline values: CDR1 MGHDK, CDR2 SYGVNS. The CDR3 is 15 amino acids. J gave up 4 bases and V 3 bases, and 3 bases lay outside the gene matches. DNA of the CDR3: TGTGCCAGCAGTGATCGGACTAGCGGGAGTTACGAGCAGTACTTC. It specifies CASSDRTSGSYEQYF.

The rearrangement links TRBV9 to TRBJ1-1; D remains unclear. Between the trimmed V and J ends, which lost 0 bases and 7 bases, there was a span of 16 bases. CDR1 and CDR2 from the germline V gene are SGDLS and YYNGEE. This CDR3 spans 15 amino acids. The CDR3 reads CASSVEPGLAGEAFF. CDR3 in DNA: TGTGCCAGCAGCGTAGAGCCGGGCCTGGCGGGTGAAGCTTTCTTT.

The V and J genes are TRBV29-1 and TRBJ2-7; TRBD2 agrees at 9 bases. CDR1 SQVTM and CDR2 ANQGSEA come from the germline V gene. The CDR3 length is 15 residues. Germline trimming cut 2 bases from V and 1 base from J; bases unmatched to any gene: 6. CDR3 DNA sequence: TGCAGCGTTGAACGGGGTCTAGCGGGGTCCTACGAGCAGTACTTC. Amino acid sequence: CSVERGLAGSYEQYF.

Remarks on this clone: The junction shows a germline mismatch at one end, possibly a read error. The CDR3 protein is CASSYSRLAHRGAVF. The CDR3 nucleotides are TGTGCCAGCAGTTACTCTCGACTAGCGCACCGGGGAGCTGTTTTT. J is TRBJ2-2 and V is TRBV6-5; 8 bases map to TRBD2. Germline loops: CDR1 MNHEY, CDR2 SVGAGI. The CDR3 has 15 residues.

In DNA, the CDR3 is TGTGCCTCAAACGAGGGAGGAAACACTGAAGCTTTCTTT. Translating it yields CASNEGGNTEAFF. The chain joins TRBV7-6 to TRBJ1-1; D unclear. From germline, CDR1 is SGHVS and CDR2 FNYEAQ. The CDR3 has 13 amino acids. The V end lost 11 bases, the J end lost 2 bases, and 15 bases lay between the germline ends.

The rearrangement joins TRBV4-1 to TRBJ2-5; D is unresolved. Germline assignment: CDR1 MGHRA and CDR2 YSYEKL. V dropped 4 bases and J dropped 4 bases, with 7 bases sitting between them. The CDR3 has 12 residues. This CDR3 is CASSPYGETQYF. CDR3 coding DNA: TGCGCCAGCAGCCCGTACGGAGAGACCCAGTACTTC.

The chain has TRBV20-1 and TRBJ1-2, with D perhaps TRBD1 (6 bases). This CDR3 has 10 residues. Between the trimmed V and J ends, which lost 6 bases and 5 bases, there was a span of 7 bases. CDR1 and CDR2 from the germline V gene are DFQATT and SNEGSKA (reference sequence). The CDR3 here is CSAGQYGYTF. As DNA, the CDR3 is TGCAGTGCCGGACAGTATGGCTACACCTTC.

The V gene is TRBV7-8, the J gene TRBJ2-1; 11 nucleotides match TRBD2. V gave up 1 base and J gave up 4 bases; unmatched junction bases: 0. CDR1 is SGHVS and CDR2 is FQNEAQ in the germline V gene. The CDR3 spans 15 residues. CDR3 sequence: CASSLGLAGYNEQFF. Written as DNA, the CDR3 is TGTGCCAGCAGCTTAGGACTAGCGGGGTACAATGAGCAGTTCTTC. The full variable domain, with the rest looked up from reference TRBV7-8 and TRBJ2-1, is GAGVSQSPRYKVAKRGQDVALRCDPISGHVSLFWYQQALGQGPEFLTYFQNEAQLDKSGLPSDRFFAERPEGSVSTLKIQRTQQEDSAVYLCASSLGLAGYNEQFFGPGTRLTVL.